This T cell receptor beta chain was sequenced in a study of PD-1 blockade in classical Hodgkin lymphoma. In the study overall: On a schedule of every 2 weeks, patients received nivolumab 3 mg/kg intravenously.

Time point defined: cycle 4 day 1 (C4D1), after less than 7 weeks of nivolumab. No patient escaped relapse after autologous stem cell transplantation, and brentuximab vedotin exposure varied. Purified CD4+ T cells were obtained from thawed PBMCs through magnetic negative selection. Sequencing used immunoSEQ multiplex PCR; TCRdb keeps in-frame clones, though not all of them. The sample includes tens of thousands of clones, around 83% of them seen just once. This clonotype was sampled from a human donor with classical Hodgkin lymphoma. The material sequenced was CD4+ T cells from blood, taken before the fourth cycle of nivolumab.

The DNA of the CDR3 is TGTGCCAGCTCACAGGGGTTGGAGAATGAAAAACTGTTTTTT. Translated, it gives CASSQGLENEKLFF. The chain joins TRBV18 to TRBJ1-4; D might be TRBD1 (5 bases). This CDR3 spans 14 amino acids. V lost 4 bases and J 5 bases, leaving 11 bases between the germline ends. Germline V lookup: CDR1 KGHSH, CDR2 LQKENI. The full variable domain, in which reference TRBV18 and TRBJ1-4 provide the parts outside the CDR3, is NAGVMQNPRHLVRRRGQEARLRCSPMKGHSHVYWYRQLPEEGLKFMVYLQKENIIDESGMPKERFSAEFPKEGPSILRIQQVVRGDSAAYFCASSQGLENEKLFFGSGTQLSVL.